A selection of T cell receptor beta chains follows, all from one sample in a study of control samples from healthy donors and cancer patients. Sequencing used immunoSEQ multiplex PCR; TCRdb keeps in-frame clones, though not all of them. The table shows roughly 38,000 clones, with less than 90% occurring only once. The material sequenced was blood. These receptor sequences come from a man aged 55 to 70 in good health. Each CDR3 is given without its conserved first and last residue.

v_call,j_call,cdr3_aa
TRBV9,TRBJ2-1,ASSVVAGGQGNEQF
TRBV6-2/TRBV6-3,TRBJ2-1,ASSRSSGGSNNEQF
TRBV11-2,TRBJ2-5,ASSLEATERETQY
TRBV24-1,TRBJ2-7,ATSDPGQGANEQY
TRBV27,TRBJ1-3,ASSPREGRTGNTIY
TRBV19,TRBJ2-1,ASSNQGAGEQF
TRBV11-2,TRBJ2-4,ASSLSAGGNTIQY
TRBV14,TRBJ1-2,ASSHNPAGNYGYT
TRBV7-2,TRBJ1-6,AGGAQGNSPLH
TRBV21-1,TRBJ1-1,ASSKVRDNGNEAF
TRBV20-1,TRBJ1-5,SASSRGLNQPQH
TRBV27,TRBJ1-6,ASSEGQLGSPLH
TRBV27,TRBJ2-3,ASSLGLAGYTDTQY
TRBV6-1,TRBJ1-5,ASSERGIIQPQH
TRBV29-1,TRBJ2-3,SVIQGPSTDTQY
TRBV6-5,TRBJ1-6,ASSYRATDNSPLH
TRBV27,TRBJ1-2,ASSSQGAIHGYT
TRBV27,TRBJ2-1,ASSLFTVPGTSVYNEQF
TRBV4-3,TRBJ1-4,ASSQDRGEKLF
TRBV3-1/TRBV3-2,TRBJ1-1,ASSPRTGRTEAF
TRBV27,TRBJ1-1,ASSSNRGTEAF
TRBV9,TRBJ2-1,ASSPSRGSRLGNEQF
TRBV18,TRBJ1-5,ASSDGQGGYSNQPQH
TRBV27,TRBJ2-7,ASSLGTAYEQY
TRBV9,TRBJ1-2,ASSPREGYGYT
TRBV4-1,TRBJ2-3,ASSQESGSTDTQY
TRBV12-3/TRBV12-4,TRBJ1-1,ASSLGYTEAF
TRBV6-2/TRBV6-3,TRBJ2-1,ASSSFRGGAGEQF